Following are 32 T cell receptor beta chains from one sample sequenced in a study of CD8 T cells in Susac syndrome. Reverse transcription of about 0.5 to 1 ug RNA used random hexamers. TCRdb used MiXCR to reprocess the immunoSEQ multiplex PCR reads, holding one entry per CDR3 protein. The sample holds about 190,000 distinct CDR3 sequences; approximately 93% are singletons and the top ten take 0.1% to 0.12%. The sequenced sample was CD4+ T cells from PBMCs. The receptors were gathered from a human donor in good health.

The rearrangement links TRBV5-1 to TRBJ1-5; D perhaps matches TRBD1 (6 bases). Germline CDR1 is SGHRS and CDR2 is YFSETQ. Trimming removed 4 bases at V and 7 bases at J, with 21 bases between. The CDR3 has 16 amino acids. The DNA for the CDR3 is TGCGCCAGCAGCCCCGGGGGGCCGGGGTCAAGACAGCCCCAGCATTTT. Protein sequence: CASSPGGPGSRQPQHF.

The V call is TRBV3-1, the J call TRBJ1-6; D may be TRBD1 (5 bases). There are 15 residues in the CDR3. From germline, CDR1 is LGHDT and CDR2 YNNKEL (reference sequence). Trimming stripped 3 bases from V and 9 bases from J, with 15 bases between. The CDR3 nucleotides read TGTGCCAGCAGCCATGACAGTATAATTGGTTCACCCCTCCACTTT. This translates into CASSHDSIIGSPLHF.

V and J are TRBV6-2 or TRBV6-3 and TRBJ2-7, with 8 bases lining up with TRBD1. The V gene's germline CDR1 is MNHEY and CDR2 SVGEGT. This CDR3 has 13 amino acids. J was trimmed by 3 bases and V by 8 bases; bases with no gene match: 6. CDR3 amino acids: CASATGTGYEQYV. The CDR3, as DNA: TGTGCCAGCGCGACCGGGACAGGCTACGAGCAGTACGTC.

The J gene is TRBJ2-3, the V gene TRBV7-9; TRBD2 might be the D (5 bases). Between the trimmed V and J ends, which lost 1 base and 0 bases, there was a span of 8 bases. The CDR3 sequence is 15 residues long. Germline V lookup: CDR1 SEHNR, CDR2 FQNEAQ (reference sequence). In nucleotides, the CDR3 is TGTGCCAGCAGCTTAGGCAGCGGAAGCACAGATACGCAGTATTTT. It is translated as CASSLGSGSTDTQYF.

The chain carries TRBV19 and TRBJ1-6; TRBD1 is a possible D gene (6 bases). Trimming removed 4 bases from V and 8 bases from J, with 15 bases in between. The length of the CDR3 is 15 residues. Germline values: CDR1 LNHDA, CDR2 SQIVND (reference sequence). CDR3 loop: CASSTLQGGDSPLHF. CDR3 nucleotides: TGTGCCAGTAGTACCCTACAGGGTGGGGATTCACCCCTCCACTTT.

V is TRBV7-3 and J is TRBJ2-3, with D possibly TRBD2 on 7 matching bases. Between the trimmed V and J ends, which lost 1 base and 8 bases, there was a span of 13 bases. CDR3 length: 14 amino acids. The germline CDR1 and CDR2 sequences are SGHTA and FQGTGA. Written as DNA, the CDR3 is TGTGCCAGCAGCTTAAGAGGGGGGGCCGGTACGCAGTATTTT. Its protein is CASSLRGGAGTQYF.

The chain joins TRBV19 to TRBJ1-2; TRBD1 might be the D (6 bases). Germline V gene lookup returns CDR1 LNHDA and CDR2 SQIVND (reference sequence). The CDR3 is made up of 12 amino acids. V shed 7 bases and J shed 3 bases, with 9 bases lying between them. This CDR3 reads CASTQGYYGYTF. CDR3 DNA sequence: TGTGCCAGTACTCAGGGGTACTATGGCTACACCTTC.

The chain has TRBV7-9 and TRBJ1-5; D not resolved. CDR3 length equals 14 residues. The V gene lost 5 bases and the J gene lost 1 base, with 9 bases spanning the gap. Germline lookup yields CDR1 SEHNR and CDR2 FQNEAQ (reference sequence). The CDR3 region is CASSPLDSNQPQHF. DNA of the CDR3: TGTGCCAGCAGCCCACTGGACAGCAATCAGCCCCAGCATTTT.

The rearrangement uses TRBV28 and TRBJ1-2; D not resolved. Trimming removed 6 bases at V and 2 bases at J, with 19 bases between. Germline values: CDR1 MDHEN, CDR2 SYDVKM. This CDR3 is built from 16 residues. The CDR3 nucleotides read TGTGCCAGCAGATTAGTTTCCGGGCCGTCGAACTATGGCTACACCTTC. The encoded protein is CASRLVSGPSNYGYTF.

The chain combines TRBV30 with TRBJ2-7, with D unresolved. In germline, CDR1 is GTSNPN, CDR2 SVGIG (reference sequence). The CDR3 loop spans 11 amino acids. The ends were cut back, 1 base at V and 0 bases at J, with 1 base in the middle. The CDR3, as DNA: TGTGCCTGGAGTGCCTCCTACGAGCAGTACTTC. Translated: CAWSASYEQYF. Supplemented by reference TRBV30 and TRBJ2-7, the full variable domain reads SQTIHQWPATLVQPVGSPLSLECTVEGTSNPNLYWYRQAAGRGLQLLFYSVGIGQISSEVPQNLSASRPQDRQFILSSKKLLLSDSGFYLCAWSASYEQYFGPGTRLTVT.

The chain links TRBV19 to TRBJ2-1; no reliable D call. The V end lost 0 bases, the J end lost 5 bases, and 11 bases lay between the germline ends. This CDR3 is 15 amino acids long. The V gene's germline CDR1 is LNHDA and CDR2 SQIVND (reference sequence). For the CDR3, the DNA is TGTGCCAGTAGTATAGAGGGGAATAGCCACAATGAGCAGTTCTTC. Translated: CASSIEGNSHNEQFF.

This chain connects TRBV28 to TRBJ1-1; D is unresolved. This CDR3 region has 16 residues. Trimming took 7 bases from V and 4 from J, leaving 22 bases between them. CDR1 is MDHEN, CDR2 SYDVKM, per germline. CDR3 protein: CASITIGSPISTEAFF. CDR3 nucleotides: TGTGCCAGCATAACTATAGGCTCCCCAATAAGCACTGAAGCTTTCTTT.

The CDR3 nucleotides read TGTGCCAGCAGTACAGGGATCCGCAATCAGCCCCAGCATTTT. Translating it yields CASSTGIRNQPQHF. The V call is TRBV2, the J call TRBJ1-5; tentative D call: TRBD1 (6 bases). CDR1 and CDR2 (germline): SNHLY, FYNNEI. The CDR3 has 14 amino acids. Trimming removed 5 bases from V and 2 bases from J, with 10 bases in between.

The chain combines TRBV5-1 with TRBJ2-3, with D possibly TRBD2 on 5 matching bases. V was cut by 6 bases and J by 5 bases, with 16 bases left in between. The CDR3 has 14 residues. Germline V CDR1 and CDR2: SGHRS, YFSETQ. CDR3 sequence (DNA): TGCGCCAGCACCTTCGAAGGAGGCGGAGATACGCAGTATTTT. Its translation is CASTFEGGGDTQYF.

This clonotype was found once. This CDR3 reads CASSPWGQGDGYTF. DNA for the CDR3: TGTGCCAGCAGCCCCTGGGGGCAGGGGGATGGCTACACCTTC. This rearrangement joins TRBV7-2 to TRBJ1-2; 7 bases align to TRBD1. The germline V gene encodes CDR1 SGHTA and CDR2 FQGNSA. The CDR3 length is 14 residues. V gave up 5 bases and J gave up 6 bases; unmatched junction bases: 9.

V is TRBV4-1 and J is TRBJ1-5; D is ambiguous. Between the trimmed V and J ends, which lost 0 bases and 7 bases, there was a span of 13 bases. The CDR3 has 15 residues. Germline V CDR1 and CDR2: MGHRA, YSYEKL. The CDR3 nucleotides read TGCGCCAGCAGCCAAGAAGGAGCATTCCCCCAGCCCCAGCATTTT. It encodes CASSQEGAFPQPQHF.

J is TRBJ1-1 and V is TRBV2; D unresolved. Germline V gives CDR1 SNHLY, CDR2 FYNNEI. Deletions cut 4 bases from V and 1 base from J, with 10 bases between. This CDR3 spans 14 amino acids. The CDR3 sequence: CASSGVPPNTEAFF. The CDR3 DNA follows: TGTGCCAGCAGTGGGGTCCCACCGAACACTGAAGCTTTCTTT.

This chain joins TRBV12-3 or TRBV12-4 and TRBJ1-6, with 9 positions matching TRBD1. CDR3 size: 14 residues. J lost 11 bases, V lost 6 bases, and 8 bases had no gene match. CDR3 in DNA: TGTGCCAGCAGCCCGACAGGGGGGGGACCACCCCTCCACTTT. It yields the protein CASSPTGGGPPLHF.

V is TRBV2 and J is TRBJ2-7; 7 nucleotides align to TRBD1. The CDR3 consists of 13 residues. Germline V gene sequence: CDR1 SNHLY, CDR2 FYNNEI. Trimming cost V 5 bases and J 4 bases; bases outside gene matches: 5. CDR3 coding DNA: TGTGCCAGCAGTACAGGGGATCGATACGAGCAGTACGTC. This codes for CASSTGDRYEQYV.

The rearrangement joins TRBV7-9 to TRBJ2-3; D is perhaps TRBD2 (5 bases). Trimming shortened V by 0 bases and J by 0 bases, and 10 bases separated the two germline ends. CDR1 is SEHNR and CDR2 is FQNEAQ in the germline V gene (reference sequence). The CDR3 runs 16 residues. CDR3 sequence: CASSLALGASTDTQYF. CDR3 coding DNA: TGTGCCAGCAGCTTAGCGCTGGGAGCGAGCACAGATACGCAGTATTTT.

The chain joins TRBV3-1 to TRBJ1-2, with a weak D call TRBD1 (5 bases). This CDR3 contains 13 residues. Trimming stripped 0 bases from V and 4 bases from J, with 6 bases between. Germline V gene data show CDR1 as LGHDT and CDR2 as YNNKEL (reference sequence). CDR3 DNA: TGTGCCAGCAGCCAAGAGGGGCCCTATGGCTACACCTTC. This translates into CASSQEGPYGYTF. Using reference TRBV3-1 and TRBJ1-2 for the parts outside the CDR3, the full variable domain is DTAVSQTPKYLVTQMGNDKSIKCEQNLGHDTMYWYKQDSKKFLKIMFSYNNKELIINETVPNRFSPKSPDKAHLNLHINSLELGDSAVYFCASSQEGPYGYTFGSGTRLTVV.

This chain links TRBV6-4 with TRBJ2-3; D call uncertain. V lost 5 bases to trimming and J lost 2 bases, with 14 bases between them. CDR3 length equals 15 residues. Germline values: CDR1 MRHNA, CDR2 SNTAGT. The CDR3, as DNA: TGTGCCAGCAGTAGAGCCTCGCTAACCACAGATACGCAGTATTTT. Translating it yields CASSRASLTTDTQYF.

DNA of the CDR3: TGTGCTAGTGGTTCCTTAAATACGCAGTATTTT. This gives the protein CASGSLNTQYF. The V call is TRBV12-5, the J call TRBJ2-3; no clear D gene. Trimming took off 4 bases at V and 7 bases at J, with 6 bases between the two ends. The germline CDR1 and CDR2 sequences are LGHNT and FRNRAP. The CDR3 is 11 amino acids. The full variable domain, rest sourced from reference TRBV12-5 and TRBJ2-3, is DARVTQTPRHKVTEMGQEVTMRCQPILGHNTVFWYRQTMMQGLELLAYFRNRAPLDDSGMPKDRFSAEMPDATLATLKIQPSEPRDSAVYFCASGSLNTQYFGPGTRLTVL.

The chain uses TRBV5-8 and TRBJ2-5; 12 nucleotides line up with TRBD2. J gave up 5 bases and V 0 bases, and 5 bases lay outside the gene matches. Germline V CDR1 and CDR2: SGHTS, YDEGEE. The CDR3 loop spans 16 amino acids. The CDR3 is CASSLALAGGLETQYF. The CDR3 nucleotides are TGTGCCAGCAGCTTGGCGCTAGCGGGGGGGCTCGAGACCCAGTACTTC. Together with reference TRBV5-8 and TRBJ2-5, the CDR3 gives the full variable domain: EAGVTQSPTHLIKTRGQQATLRCSPISGHTSVYWYQQALGLGLQFLLWYDEGEERNRGNFPPRFSGRQFPNYSSELNVNALELEDSALYLCASSLALAGGLETQYFGPGTRLLVL.

The chain joins TRBV3-1 to TRBJ1-2, with unresolved D. The V gene lost 0 bases and the J gene lost 4 bases, with 12 bases spanning the gap. This CDR3 contains 15 residues. Germline CDR1 and CDR2: LGHDT and YNNKEL (reference sequence). The CDR3 DNA follows: TGTGCCAGCAGCCAAGATCTTAGGACGTTCTATGGCTACACCTTC. It codes for CASSQDLRTFYGYTF.

The chain has TRBV27 and TRBJ2-7; D is ambiguous. Trimming took off 6 bases at V and 0 bases at J, with 15 bases between the two ends. Per the germline V gene, CDR1 is MNHEY and CDR2 is SMNVEV (reference sequence). This CDR3 spans 15 amino acids. CDR3 in DNA: TGTGCCAGCAGCCCCTGGGGAACAGCCTCCTACGAGCAGTACTTC. Translated: CASSPWGTASYEQYF.

The chain employs TRBV28 and TRBJ2-2; D not certain. The CDR3 covers 11 residues. Germline assignment: CDR1 MDHEN and CDR2 SYDVKM. Trimming stripped 6 bases from V and 4 bases from J, with 3 bases between. CDR3 amino acids: CASRVTGELFF. The CDR3 DNA reads as TGTGCCAGCAGGGTCACCGGGGAGCTGTTTTTT. Variable domain in full (rest from reference TRBV28 and TRBJ2-2): DVKVTQSSRYLVKRTGEKVFLECVQDMDHENMFWYRQDPGLGLRLIYFSYDVKMKEKGDIPEGYSVSREKKERFSLILESASTNQTSMYLCASRVTGELFFGEGSRLTVL.

V is TRBV6-2 or TRBV6-3 and J is TRBJ1-2; 11 bases line up with TRBD1. V was pared by 10 bases and J by 4 bases, with 8 bases of the junction left unmatched. Germline CDR1 MNHEY, CDR2 SVGEGT. The CDR3 is made up of 14 amino acids. The CDR3 DNA follows: TGTGCCACCGGAAGGACAGGGGGCAGCTATGGCTACACCTTC. Its translation is CATGRTGGSYGYTF.

The V call is TRBV12-3 or TRBV12-4, the J call TRBJ1-5; a possible D gene is TRBD1 (5 bases). The CDR3 is 13 residues long. V dropped 7 bases and J dropped 5 bases, with 12 bases sitting between them. The DNA of the CDR3 is TGTGCCAGCACTCGGGACTTCGATCAGCCCCAGCATTTT. This codes for CASTRDFDQPQHF.

This clonotype has just one count. The V call is TRBV19, the J call TRBJ1-5, with unresolved D. V was pared by 5 bases and J by 6 bases, with 14 bases between. Germline V gene sequence: CDR1 LNHDA, CDR2 SQIVND (reference sequence). The CDR3 is made up of 14 amino acids. This CDR3 reads CASSLGGYSQPQHF. Here the CDR3 DNA reads TGTGCCAGTAGTCTGGGAGGGTATAGTCAGCCCCAGCATTTT. Full variable domain (rest looked up from reference TRBV19 and TRBJ1-5): DGGITQSPKYLFRKEGQNVTLSCEQNLNHDAMYWYRQDPGQGLRLIYYSQIVNDFQKGDIAEGYSVSREKKESFPLTVTSAQKNPTAFYLCASSLGGYSQPQHFGDGTRLSIL.

The V call is TRBV5-1, the J call TRBJ2-5, with D unclear. The CDR3 totals 11 residues. Germline CDR1 reads SGHRS; CDR2 reads YFSETQ. Trimming removed 3 bases from V and 7 bases from J, with 7 bases in between. The chain's CDR3 is CASSSMGTQYF. In DNA, the CDR3 is TGCGCCAGCAGCTCAATGGGGACCCAGTACTTC.

The rearrangement links TRBV30 to TRBJ2-5; D is possibly TRBD1 (5 bases). This CDR3 comprises 12 residues. V lost 4 bases to trimming and J lost 5 bases, with 11 bases between them. Germline CDR1 and CDR2: GTSNPN and SVGIG (reference sequence). CDR3 sequence (DNA): TGTGCCTGGACCCCAGGGCACGAGACCCAGTACTTC. Its translation: CAWTPGHETQYF.